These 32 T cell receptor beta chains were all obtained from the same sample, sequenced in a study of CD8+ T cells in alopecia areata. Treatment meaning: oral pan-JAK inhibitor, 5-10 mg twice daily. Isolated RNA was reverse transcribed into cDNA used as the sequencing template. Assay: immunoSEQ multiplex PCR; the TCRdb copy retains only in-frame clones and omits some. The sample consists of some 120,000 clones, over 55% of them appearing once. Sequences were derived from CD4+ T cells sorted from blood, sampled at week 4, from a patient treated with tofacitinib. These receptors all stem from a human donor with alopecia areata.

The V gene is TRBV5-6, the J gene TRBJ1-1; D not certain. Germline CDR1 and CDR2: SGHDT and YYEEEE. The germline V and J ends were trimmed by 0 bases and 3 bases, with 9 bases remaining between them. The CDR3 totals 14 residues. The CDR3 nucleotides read TGTGCCAGCAGCTTGGTAAGGGTATACACTGAAGCTTTCTTT. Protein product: CASSLVRVYTEAFF.

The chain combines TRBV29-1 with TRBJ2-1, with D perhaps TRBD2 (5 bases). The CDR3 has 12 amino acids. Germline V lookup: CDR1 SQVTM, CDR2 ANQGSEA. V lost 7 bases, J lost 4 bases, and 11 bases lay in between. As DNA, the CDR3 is TGCAGCGCCTTAAGCGGATACAATGAGCAGTTCTTC. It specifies CSALSGYNEQFF.

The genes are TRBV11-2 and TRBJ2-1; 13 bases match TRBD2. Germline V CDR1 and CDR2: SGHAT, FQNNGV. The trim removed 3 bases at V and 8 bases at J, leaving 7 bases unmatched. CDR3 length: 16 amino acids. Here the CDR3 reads CASSLRTSGRGDEQFF. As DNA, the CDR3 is TGTGCCAGCAGCTTGCGTACTAGCGGGAGGGGCGATGAGCAGTTCTTC.

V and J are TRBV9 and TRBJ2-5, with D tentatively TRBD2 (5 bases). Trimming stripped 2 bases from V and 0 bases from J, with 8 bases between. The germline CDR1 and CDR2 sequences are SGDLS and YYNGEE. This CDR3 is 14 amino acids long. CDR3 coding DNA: TGTGCCAGCAGCGTCTCTAGCAACCAAGAGACCCAGTACTTC. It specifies CASSVSSNQETQYF.

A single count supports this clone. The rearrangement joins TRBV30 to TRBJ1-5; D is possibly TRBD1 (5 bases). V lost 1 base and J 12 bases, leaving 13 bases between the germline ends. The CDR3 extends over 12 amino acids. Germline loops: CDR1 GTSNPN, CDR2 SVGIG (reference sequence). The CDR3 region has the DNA TGTGCCTGGAGTGACTGGGACGGCGTCCAGCATTTT. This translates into CAWSDWDGVQHF.

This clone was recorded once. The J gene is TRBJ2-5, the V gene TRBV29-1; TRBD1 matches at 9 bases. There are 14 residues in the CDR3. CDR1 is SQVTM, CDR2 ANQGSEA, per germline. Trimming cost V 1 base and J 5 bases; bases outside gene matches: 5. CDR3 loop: CSVEGGQGLETQYF. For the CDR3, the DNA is TGCAGCGTTGAAGGGGGACAGGGTTTGGAGACCCAGTACTTC.

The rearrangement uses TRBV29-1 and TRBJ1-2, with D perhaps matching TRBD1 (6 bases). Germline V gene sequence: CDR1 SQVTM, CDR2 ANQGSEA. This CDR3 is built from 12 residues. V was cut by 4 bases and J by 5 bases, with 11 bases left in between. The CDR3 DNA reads TGCAGCGTTGGAGAGGGGGAGTATGGCTACACCTTC. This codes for CSVGEGEYGYTF.

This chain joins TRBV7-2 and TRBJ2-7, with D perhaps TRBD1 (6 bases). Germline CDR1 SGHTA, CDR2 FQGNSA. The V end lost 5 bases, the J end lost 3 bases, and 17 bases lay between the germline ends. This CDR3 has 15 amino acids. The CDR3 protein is CASSIGPGHNYEQYF. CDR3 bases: TGTGCCAGCAGCATAGGACCGGGACACAACTACGAGCAGTACTTC.

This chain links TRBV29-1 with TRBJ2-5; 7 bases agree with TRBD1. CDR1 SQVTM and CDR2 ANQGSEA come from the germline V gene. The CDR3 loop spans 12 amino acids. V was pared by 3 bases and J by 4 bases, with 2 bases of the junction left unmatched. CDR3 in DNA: TGCAGCGTTGACAGGGGGAGAGAGACCCAGTACTTC. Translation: CSVDRGRETQYF.

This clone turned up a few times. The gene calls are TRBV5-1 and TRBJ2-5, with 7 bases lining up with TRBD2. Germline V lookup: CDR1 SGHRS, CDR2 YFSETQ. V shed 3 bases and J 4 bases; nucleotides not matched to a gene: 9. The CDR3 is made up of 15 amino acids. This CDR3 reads CASSSRLAAGETQYF. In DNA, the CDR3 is TGCGCCAGCAGCTCCAGACTAGCTGCGGGAGAGACCCAGTACTTC.

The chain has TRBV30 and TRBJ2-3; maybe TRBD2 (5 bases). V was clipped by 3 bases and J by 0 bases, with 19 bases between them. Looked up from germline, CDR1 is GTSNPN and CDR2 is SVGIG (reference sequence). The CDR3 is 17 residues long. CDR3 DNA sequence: TGTGCCTGGAGCGACTATGTCTCGACGAAAAGCACAGATACGCAGTATTTT. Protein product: CAWSDYVSTKSTDTQYF.

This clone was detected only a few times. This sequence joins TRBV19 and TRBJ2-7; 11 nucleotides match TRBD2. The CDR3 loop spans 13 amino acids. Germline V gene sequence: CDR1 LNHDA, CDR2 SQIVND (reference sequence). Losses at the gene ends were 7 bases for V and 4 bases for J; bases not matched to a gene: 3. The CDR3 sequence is CASKLAGEYEQYF. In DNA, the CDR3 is TGTGCCAGTAAACTAGCGGGAGAGTACGAGCAGTACTTC.

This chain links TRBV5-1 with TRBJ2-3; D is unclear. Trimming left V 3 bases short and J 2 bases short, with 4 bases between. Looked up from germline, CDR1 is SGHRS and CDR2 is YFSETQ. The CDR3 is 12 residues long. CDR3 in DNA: TGCGCCAGCAGCTCCGACACAGATACGCAGTATTTT. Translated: CASSSDTDTQYF.

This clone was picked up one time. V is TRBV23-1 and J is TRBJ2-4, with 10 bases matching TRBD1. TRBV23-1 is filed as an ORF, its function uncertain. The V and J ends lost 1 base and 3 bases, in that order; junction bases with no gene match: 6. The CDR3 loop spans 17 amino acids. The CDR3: CASSQFRDRGDKNIQYF. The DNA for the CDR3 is TGCGCCAGCAGTCAATTTCGGGACAGGGGAGACAAAAACATTCAGTACTTC.

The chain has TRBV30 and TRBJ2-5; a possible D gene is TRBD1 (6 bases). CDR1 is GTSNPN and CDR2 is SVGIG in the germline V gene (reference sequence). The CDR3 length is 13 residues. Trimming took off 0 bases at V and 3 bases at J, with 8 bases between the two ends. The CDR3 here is CAWSVAGEETQYF. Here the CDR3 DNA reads TGTGCCTGGAGTGTAGCAGGGGAAGAGACCCAGTACTTC.

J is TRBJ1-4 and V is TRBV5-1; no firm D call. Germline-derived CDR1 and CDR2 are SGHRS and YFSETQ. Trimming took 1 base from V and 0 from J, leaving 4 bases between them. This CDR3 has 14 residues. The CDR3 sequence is CASSLTATNEKLFF. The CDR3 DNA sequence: TGCGCCAGCAGCTTGACAGCAACTAATGAAAAACTGTTTTTT.

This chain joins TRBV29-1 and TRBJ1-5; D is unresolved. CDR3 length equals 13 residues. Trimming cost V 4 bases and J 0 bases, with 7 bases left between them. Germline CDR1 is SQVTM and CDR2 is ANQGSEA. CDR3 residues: CSVGVGSNQPQHF. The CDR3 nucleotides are TGCAGCGTTGGAGTCGGTAGCAATCAGCCCCAGCATTTT.

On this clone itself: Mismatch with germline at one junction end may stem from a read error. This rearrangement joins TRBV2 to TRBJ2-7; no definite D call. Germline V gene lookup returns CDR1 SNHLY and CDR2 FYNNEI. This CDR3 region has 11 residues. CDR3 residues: CASNQRYERYF. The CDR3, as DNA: TGTGCCAGCAACCAGAGATACGAGCGGTACTTC. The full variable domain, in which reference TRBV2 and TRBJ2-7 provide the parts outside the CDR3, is EPEVTQTPSHQVTQMGQEVILRCVPISNHLYFYWYRQILGQKVEFLVSFYNNEISEKSEIFDDQFSVERPDGSNFTLKIRSTKLEDSAMYFCASNQRYERYFGPGTRLTVT.

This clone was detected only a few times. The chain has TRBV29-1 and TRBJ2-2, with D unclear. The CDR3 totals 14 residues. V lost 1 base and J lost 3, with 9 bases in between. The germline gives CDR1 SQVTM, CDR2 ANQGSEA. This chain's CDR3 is CSVEVGRYTGELFF. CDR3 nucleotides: TGCAGCGTTGAAGTGGGCAGGTACACCGGGGAGCTGTTTTTT.

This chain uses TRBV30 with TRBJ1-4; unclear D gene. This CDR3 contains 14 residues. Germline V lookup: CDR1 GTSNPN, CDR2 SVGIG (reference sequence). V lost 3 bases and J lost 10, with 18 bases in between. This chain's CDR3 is CAWSPSSGPRKLFF. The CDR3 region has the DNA TGTGCCTGGAGCCCGAGTTCTGGACCCCGAAAACTGTTTTTT.

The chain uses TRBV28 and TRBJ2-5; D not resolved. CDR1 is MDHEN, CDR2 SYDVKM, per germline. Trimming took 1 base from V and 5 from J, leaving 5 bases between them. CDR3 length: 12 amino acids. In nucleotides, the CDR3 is TGTGCCAGCAGTTTATCCAGGGAGACCCAGTACTTC. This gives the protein CASSLSRETQYF. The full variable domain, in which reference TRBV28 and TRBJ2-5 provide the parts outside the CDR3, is DVKVTQSSRYLVKRTGEKVFLECVQDMDHENMFWYRQDPGLGLRLIYFSYDVKMKEKGDIPEGYSVSREKKERFSLILESASTNQTSMYLCASSLSRETQYFGPGTRLLVL.

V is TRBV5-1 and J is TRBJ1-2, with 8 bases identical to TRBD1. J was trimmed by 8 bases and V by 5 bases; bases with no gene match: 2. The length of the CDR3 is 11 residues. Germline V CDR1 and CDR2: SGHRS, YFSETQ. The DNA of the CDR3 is TGCGCCAGCAGTTCAGGGGGCGGCTACACCTTC. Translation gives CASSSGGGYTF.

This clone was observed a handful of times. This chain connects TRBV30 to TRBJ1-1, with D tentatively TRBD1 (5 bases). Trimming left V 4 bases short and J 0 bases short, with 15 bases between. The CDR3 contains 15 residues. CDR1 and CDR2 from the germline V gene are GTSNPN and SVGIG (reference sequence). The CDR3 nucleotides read TGTGCCTGGAAAGCCCGGAGGGGTATGAACACTGAAGCTTTCTTT. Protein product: CAWKARRGMNTEAFF.

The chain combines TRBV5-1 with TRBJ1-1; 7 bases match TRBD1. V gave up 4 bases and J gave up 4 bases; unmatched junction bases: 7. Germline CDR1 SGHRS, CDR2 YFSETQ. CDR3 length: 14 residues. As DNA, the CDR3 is TGCGCCAGCAGCCAAATACAGGGGCGCACTGAAGCTTTCTTT. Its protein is CASSQIQGRTEAFF.

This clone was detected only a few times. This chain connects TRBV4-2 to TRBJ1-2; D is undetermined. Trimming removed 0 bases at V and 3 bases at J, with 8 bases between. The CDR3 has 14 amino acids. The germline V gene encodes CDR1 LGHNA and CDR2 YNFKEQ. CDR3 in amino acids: CASSQDTSYYGYTF. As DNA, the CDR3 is TGTGCCAGCAGCCAAGATACATCCTACTATGGCTACACCTTC.

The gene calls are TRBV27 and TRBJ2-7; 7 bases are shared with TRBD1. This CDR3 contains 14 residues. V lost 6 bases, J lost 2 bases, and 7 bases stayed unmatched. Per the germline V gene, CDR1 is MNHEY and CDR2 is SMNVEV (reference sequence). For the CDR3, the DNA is TGTGCCAGCAGCCCTGGGACAGTAACCTACGAGCAGTACTTC. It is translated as CASSPGTVTYEQYF.

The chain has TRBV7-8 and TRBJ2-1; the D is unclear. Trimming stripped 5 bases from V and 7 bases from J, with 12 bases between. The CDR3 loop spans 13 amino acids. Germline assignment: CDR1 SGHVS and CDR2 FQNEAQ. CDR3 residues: CASSTVRSNEQFF. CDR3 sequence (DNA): TGTGCCAGCAGCACAGTGAGGTCAAATGAGCAGTTCTTC.

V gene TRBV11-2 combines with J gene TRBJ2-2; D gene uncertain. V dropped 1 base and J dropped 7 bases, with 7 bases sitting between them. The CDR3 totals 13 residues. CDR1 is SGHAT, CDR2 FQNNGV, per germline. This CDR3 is CASSLGFVGELFF. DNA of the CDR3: TGTGCCAGCAGCTTAGGCTTTGTCGGGGAGCTGTTTTTT. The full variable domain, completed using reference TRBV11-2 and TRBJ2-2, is EAGVAQSPRYKIIEKRQSVAFWCNPISGHATLYWYQQILGQGPKLLIQFQNNGVVDDSQLPKDRFSAERLKGVDSTLKIQPAKLEDSAVYLCASSLGFVGELFFGEGSRLTVL.

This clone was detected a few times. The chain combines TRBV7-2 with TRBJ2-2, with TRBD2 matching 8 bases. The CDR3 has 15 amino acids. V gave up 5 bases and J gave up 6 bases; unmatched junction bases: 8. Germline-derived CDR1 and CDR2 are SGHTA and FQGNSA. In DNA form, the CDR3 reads TGTGCCAGCAGCCGAGGGACTAGTAATTCCGGGGAGCTGTTTTTT. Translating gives CASSRGTSNSGELFF. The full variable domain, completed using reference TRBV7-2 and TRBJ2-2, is GAGVSQSPSNKVTEKGKDVELRCDPISGHTALYWYRQSLGQGLEFLIYFQGNSAPDKSGLPSDRFSAERTGGSVSTLTIQRTQQEDSAVYLCASSRGTSNSGELFFGEGSRLTVL.

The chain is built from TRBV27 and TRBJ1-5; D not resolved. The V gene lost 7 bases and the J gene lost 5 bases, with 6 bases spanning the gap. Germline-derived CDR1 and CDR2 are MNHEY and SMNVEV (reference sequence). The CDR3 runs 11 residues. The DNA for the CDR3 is TGTGCCAGCATCCCTTATCAGCCCCAGCATTTT. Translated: CASIPYQPQHF.

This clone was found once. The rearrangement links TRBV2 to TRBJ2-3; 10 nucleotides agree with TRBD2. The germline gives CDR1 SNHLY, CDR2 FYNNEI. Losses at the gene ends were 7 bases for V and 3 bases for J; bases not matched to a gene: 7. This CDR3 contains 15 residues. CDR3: CASTQTTSGTDTQYF. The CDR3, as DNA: TGTGCCAGCACCCAAACGACTAGCGGGACAGATACGCAGTATTTT.

In nucleotides, the CDR3 is TGTGCCAGCAGACGGGGACAGGCCCACTACGAGCAGTACTTC. Amino acids: CASRRGQAHYEQYF. The J gene is TRBJ2-7, the V gene TRBV6-5, with 8 bases lining up with TRBD1. CDR1 and CDR2 (germline): MNHEY, SVGAGI. V lost 6 bases and J lost 3; bases outside the gene matches: 7. This CDR3 is 14 amino acids long.